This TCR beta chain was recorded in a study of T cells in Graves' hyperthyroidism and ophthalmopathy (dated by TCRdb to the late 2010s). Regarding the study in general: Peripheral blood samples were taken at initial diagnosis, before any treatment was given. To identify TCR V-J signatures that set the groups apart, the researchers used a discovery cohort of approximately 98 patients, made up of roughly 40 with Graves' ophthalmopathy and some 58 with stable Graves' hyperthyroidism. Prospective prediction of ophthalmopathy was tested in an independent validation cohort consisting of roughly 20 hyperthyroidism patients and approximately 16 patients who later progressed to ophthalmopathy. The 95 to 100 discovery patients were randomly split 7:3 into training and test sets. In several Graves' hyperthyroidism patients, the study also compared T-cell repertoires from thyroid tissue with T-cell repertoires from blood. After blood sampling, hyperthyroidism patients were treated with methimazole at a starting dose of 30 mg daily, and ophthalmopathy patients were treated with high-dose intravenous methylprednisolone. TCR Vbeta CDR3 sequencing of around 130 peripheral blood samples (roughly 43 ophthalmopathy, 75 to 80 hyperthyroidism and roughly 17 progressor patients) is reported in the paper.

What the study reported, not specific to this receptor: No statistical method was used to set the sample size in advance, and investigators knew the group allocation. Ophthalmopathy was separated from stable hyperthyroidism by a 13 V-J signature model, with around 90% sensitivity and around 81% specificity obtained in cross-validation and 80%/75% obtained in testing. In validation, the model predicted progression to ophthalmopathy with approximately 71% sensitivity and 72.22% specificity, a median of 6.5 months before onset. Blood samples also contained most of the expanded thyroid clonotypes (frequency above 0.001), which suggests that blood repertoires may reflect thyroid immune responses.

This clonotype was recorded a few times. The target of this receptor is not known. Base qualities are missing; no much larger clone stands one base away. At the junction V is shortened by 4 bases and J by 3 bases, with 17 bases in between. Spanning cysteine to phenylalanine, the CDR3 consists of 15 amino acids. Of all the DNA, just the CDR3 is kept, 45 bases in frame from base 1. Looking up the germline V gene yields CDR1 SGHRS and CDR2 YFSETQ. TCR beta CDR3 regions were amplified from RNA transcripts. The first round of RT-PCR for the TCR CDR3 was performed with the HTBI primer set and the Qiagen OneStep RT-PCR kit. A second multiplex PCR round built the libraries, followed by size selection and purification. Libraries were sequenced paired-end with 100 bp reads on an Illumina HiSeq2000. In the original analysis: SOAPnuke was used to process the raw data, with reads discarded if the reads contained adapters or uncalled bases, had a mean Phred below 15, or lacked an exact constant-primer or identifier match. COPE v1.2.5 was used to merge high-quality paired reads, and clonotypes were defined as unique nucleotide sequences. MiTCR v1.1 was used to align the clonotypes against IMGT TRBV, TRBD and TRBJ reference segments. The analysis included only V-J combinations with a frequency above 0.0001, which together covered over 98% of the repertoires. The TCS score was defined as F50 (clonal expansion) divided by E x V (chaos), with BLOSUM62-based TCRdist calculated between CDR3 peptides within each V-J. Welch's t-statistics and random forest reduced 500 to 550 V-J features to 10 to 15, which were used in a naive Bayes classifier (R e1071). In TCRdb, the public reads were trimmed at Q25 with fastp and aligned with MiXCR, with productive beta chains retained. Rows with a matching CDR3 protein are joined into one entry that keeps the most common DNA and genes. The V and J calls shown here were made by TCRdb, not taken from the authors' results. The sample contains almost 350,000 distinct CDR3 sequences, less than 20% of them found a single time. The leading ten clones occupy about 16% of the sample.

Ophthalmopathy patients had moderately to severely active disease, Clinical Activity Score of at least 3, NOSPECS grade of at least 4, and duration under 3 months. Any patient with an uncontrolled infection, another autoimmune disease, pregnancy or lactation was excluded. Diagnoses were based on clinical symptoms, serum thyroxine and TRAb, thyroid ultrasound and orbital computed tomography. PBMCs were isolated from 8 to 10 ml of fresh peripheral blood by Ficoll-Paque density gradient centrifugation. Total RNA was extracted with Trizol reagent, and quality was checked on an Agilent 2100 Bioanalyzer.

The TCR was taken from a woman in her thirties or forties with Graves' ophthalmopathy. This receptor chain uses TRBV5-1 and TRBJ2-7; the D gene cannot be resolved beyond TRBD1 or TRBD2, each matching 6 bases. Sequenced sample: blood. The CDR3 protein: CASSPGAANNYEQYF. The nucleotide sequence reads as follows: TGCGCCAGCAGCCCGGGGGCAGCAAATAACTACGAGCAGTACTTC.